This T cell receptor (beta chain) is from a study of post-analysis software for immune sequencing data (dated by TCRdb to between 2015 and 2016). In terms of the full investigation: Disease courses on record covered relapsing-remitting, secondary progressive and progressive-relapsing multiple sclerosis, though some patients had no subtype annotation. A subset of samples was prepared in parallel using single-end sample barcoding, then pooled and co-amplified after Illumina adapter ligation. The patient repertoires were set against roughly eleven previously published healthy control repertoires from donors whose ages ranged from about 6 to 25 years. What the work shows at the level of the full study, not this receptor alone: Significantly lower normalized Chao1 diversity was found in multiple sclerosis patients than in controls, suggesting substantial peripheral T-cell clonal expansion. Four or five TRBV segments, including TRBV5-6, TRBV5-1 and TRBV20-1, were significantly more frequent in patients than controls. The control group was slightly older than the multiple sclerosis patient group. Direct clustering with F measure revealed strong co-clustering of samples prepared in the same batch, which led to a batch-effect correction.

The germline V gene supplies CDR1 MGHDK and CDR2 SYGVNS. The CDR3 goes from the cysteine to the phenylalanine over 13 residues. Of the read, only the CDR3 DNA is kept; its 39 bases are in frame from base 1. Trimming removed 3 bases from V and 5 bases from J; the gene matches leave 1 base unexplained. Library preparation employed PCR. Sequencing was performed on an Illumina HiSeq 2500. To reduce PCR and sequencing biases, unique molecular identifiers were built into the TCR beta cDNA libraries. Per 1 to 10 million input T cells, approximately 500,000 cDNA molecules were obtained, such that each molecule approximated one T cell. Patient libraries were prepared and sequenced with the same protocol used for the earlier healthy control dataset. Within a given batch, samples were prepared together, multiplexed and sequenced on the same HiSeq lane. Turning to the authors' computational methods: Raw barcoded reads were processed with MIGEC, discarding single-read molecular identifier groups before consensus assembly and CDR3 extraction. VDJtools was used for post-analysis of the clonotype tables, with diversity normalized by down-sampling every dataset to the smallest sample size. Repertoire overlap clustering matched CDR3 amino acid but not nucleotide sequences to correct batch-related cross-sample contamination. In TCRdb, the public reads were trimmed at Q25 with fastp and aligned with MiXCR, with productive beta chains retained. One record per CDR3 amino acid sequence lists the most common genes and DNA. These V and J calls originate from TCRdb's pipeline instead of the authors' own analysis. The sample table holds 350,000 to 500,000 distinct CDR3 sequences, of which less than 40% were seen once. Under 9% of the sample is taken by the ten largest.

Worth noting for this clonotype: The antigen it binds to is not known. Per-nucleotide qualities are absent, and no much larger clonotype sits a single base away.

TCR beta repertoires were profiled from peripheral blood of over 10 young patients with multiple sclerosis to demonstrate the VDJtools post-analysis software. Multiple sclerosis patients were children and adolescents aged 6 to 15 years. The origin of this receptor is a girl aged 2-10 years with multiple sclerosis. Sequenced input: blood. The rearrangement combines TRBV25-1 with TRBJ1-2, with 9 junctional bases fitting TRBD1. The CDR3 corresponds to CASSEGTGYGYTF. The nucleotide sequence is TGTGCCAGCAGTGAGGGGACAGGGTATGGCTACACCTTC.